This T cell receptor (beta chain) originates from a study of spatial heterogeneity in lung cancer. Study background: PBMC collected at follow-up were sequenced when available, a median of roughly two years after resection.

TCRdb reanalysed the 5' RACE reads using MiXCR and keeps one entry per CDR3 protein. Of approximately 56,000 distinct CDR3 sequences listed, roughly 7% are singletons. There are many counts of this clonotype. Trimming left V 2 bases short and J 6 bases short, with 8 bases between. This CDR3 has 14 residues. Germline V lookup: CDR1 ENHRY, CDR2 SYGVKD. Documented time point: blood at routine non-recurrence follow-up after resection. Whole RNA obtained from tumor, nontumor lung or frozen PBMC underwent sequencing without sorting. The chain recombines TRBV10-3 with TRBJ1-6; D might be TRBD1 (6 bases). The sequence came from a female donor with early-stage non-small cell lung cancer. Sample: PBMCs, taken at follow-up. CDR3 DNA: TGTGCCATCAGTGAGGGGACACGTAATTCACCCCTCCACTTT. Protein sequence: CAISEGTRNSPLHF.